This TCR beta chain came from a study of T cells in Graves' hyperthyroidism and ophthalmopathy. Study-level information: Peripheral blood specimens were obtained at initial diagnosis, prior to any treatment. Whole-study results and caveats: Researchers found most expanded thyroid clonotypes above 0.001 in blood as well. The authors' 13 V-J model separated ophthalmopathy from stable hyperthyroidism.

Amplification of TCR beta CDR3 regions used RNA as the template. When the TCR CDR3 underwent first-round RT-PCR, the HTBI primer set was used. TCRdb called the multiplex PCR reads again in MiXCR, with one record for every CDR3 protein. Among about 200,000 distinct CDR3 sequences, roughly 15% were seen once, and the ten largest hold 50%. Out of approximately 10 ml of fresh peripheral blood came the PBMCs. This clonotype was observed a few times. The antigen is not known. The sequence came from a man between 50 and 59 years old with Graves' hyperthyroidism. Sequencing input: blood.

CDR3 DNA: TGCGGGCTGGCCGGGAGTTGGGACATTCAGTACTTC. It codes for CGLAGSWDIQYF. The chain carries TRBV29-1 and TRBJ2-4, with a weak D call TRBD2 (6 bases). This CDR3 region has 12 residues. CDR1 and CDR2 (germline): SQVTM, ANQGSEA.